The rows below give T cell receptor beta chains drawn from one sample of a study of T cell repertoires in cytomegalovirus infection. Antigens for these TCRs are unknown. TCRdb re-called the reads through MiXCR, storing one row per CDR3 protein. The sample yields under 90,000 distinct CDR3 sequences, roughly 20% seen once. Input material: PBMCs, sequenced either directly or after in vitro stimulation (not recorded which). The receptors shown here come from a human donor in good health (CMV status not recorded). Some clones in this sample may be carry-over from other donors' samples. Each CDR3 is given with its conserved first and last residue. The D gene is left open where the match is weak. Clone size is given for some rows only: seen once, a few or many times, or a class if the clone is expanded.

v_call	clone_size	d_call	j_call	cdr3_nt	cdr3_aa
TRBV12-3/TRBV12-4	NA	TRBD2	TRBJ2-3	TGTGCCAGCAGGACGACTAGCGGGAACACAGATACGCAGTATTTT	CASRTTSGNTDTQYF
TRBV6-2/TRBV6-3	few	TRBD2	TRBJ2-3	TGTGCCAGCAGTTACTCACCAACGGTATCTGGCACTAGCGACGCAGATACGCAGTATTTT	CASSYSPTVSGTSDADTQYF
TRBV4-1	NA	NA	TRBJ1-2	TGCGCCAGCAGCCCGACTCAAATCAACTATGGCTACACCTTC	CASSPTQINYGYTF
TRBV20-1	few	NA	TRBJ2-1	TGCAGTGCTAAATTCCGACACCCCAACTCGAGCTCCTACAATGAGCAGTTCTTC	CSAKFRHPNSSSYNEQFF
TRBV7-2	many	TRBD2	TRBJ2-1	TGTGCCAGCAGCACCCGCCCGGGACTAGCGGCACTCAATGAGCAGTTCTTC	CASSTRPGLAALNEQFF
TRBV6-2/TRBV6-3	few	NA	TRBJ2-1	TGTGCCAGCAGGAGAGACGGAGGCAATGAGCAGTTCTTC	CASRRDGGNEQFF
TRBV12-3/TRBV12-4	NA	NA	TRBJ2-2	TGTGCCAGCAGTTTAGCGCTGGTCATCGCCGGGGAGCTGTTTTTT	CASSLALVIAGELFF
TRBV28	few	NA	TRBJ1-1	TGTGCCAGCAGTTTATACCAGGTGAACACTGAAGCTTTCTTT	CASSLYQVNTEAFF
TRBV7-2	many	TRBD1	TRBJ1-1	TGTGCCAGCAGCTTAAGTCAGGGGGTGGAAGCTTTCTTT	CASSLSQGVEAFF
TRBV15	NA	NA	TRBJ1-1	TGTGCCACCAGCAGAGATCGTCCGGGCGCTGCTTTCTTT	CATSRDRPGAAFF
TRBV6-2/TRBV6-3	many	NA	TRBJ2-7	TGTGCCAGCAGTTACAGATTCTACGAGCAGTACTTC	CASSYRFYEQYF
TRBV7-9	NA	NA	TRBJ1-2	TGTGCCAGCAGCTTGCTCGGGACTCCCTATGGCTACACCTTC	CASSLLGTPYGYTF
TRBV12-3/TRBV12-4	few	NA	TRBJ2-1	TGTGCCAGCAGTTATAGAAATGAGCAGTTCTTC	CASSYRNEQFF
TRBV11-2	few	TRBD1	TRBJ1-2	TGTGCCAGCAGCTCCGACAGGGTGGGCTACACCTTC	CASSSDRVGYTF